This is a list of T cell receptor beta chains from one sample in a study of T cell changes during pregnancy in multiple sclerosis. Measured with immunoSEQ multiplex PCR; TCRdb has only the in-frame clones, and not every one. The sample includes fewer than 40,000 clones, just over 90% of them seen just once. The material was CD8+ T cells from peripheral blood mononuclear cells, obtained in the first trimester of pregnancy. Receptors originate from a female donor with multiple sclerosis, enrolled in a pregnancy study. CDR3s include the opening cysteine and the closing phenylalanine or tryptophan. The D gene is left open where the match is weak. Expanded clones are given a class, and other clones once, few, many or no size at all.

>few|TRBV2|TRBJ2-7|.
CASTGYEQYF
TGTGCCAGCACCGGGTACGAGCAGTACTTC
>.|TRBV10-3|TRBJ2-6|TRBD1
CAISQGVAGANVLTF
TGTGCCATCAGCCAGGGGGTGGCTGGGGCCAACGTCCTGACTTTC
>.|TRBV6-5|TRBJ2-1|TRBD2
CASRPTSGRSNEQFF
TGTGCCAGCAGGCCGACTAGCGGGAGGAGTAATGAGCAGTTCTTC
>few|TRBV7-3|TRBJ2-3|.
CASSLLSGSTDTQYF
TGTGCCAGCAGCTTATTAAGCGGTTCCACAGATACGCAGTATTTT
>.|TRBV9|TRBJ2-3|TRBD2
CASSVGGLAGRVDTQYF
TGTGCCAGCAGCGTAGGAGGACTAGCGGGGAGGGTGGATACGCAGTATTTT
>.|TRBV28|TRBJ2-2|.
CASSNRATGELFF
TGTGCCAGCAGTAACAGGGCCACCGGGGAGCTGTTTTTT
>.|TRBV10-3|TRBJ2-1|TRBD2
CAIRLASYNEQFF
TGTGCCATCCGACTAGCGTCTTACAATGAGCAGTTCTTC
>.|TRBV9|TRBJ2-3|.
CASSVEASGTDTQYF
TGTGCCAGCAGCGTAGAGGCTAGCGGCACAGATACGCAGTATTTT
>once|TRBV28|TRBJ2-7|.
CASSFGPKGLQSYEQYF
TGTGCCAGCAGTTTTGGACCGAAAGGACTGCAGTCCTACGAGCAGTACTTC
>.|TRBV19|TRBJ2-1|TRBD2
CASSMGGRAFNEQFF
TGTGCCAGTAGTATGGGTGGGAGGGCATTCAATGAGCAGTTCTTC
>.|TRBV27|TRBJ1-2|.
CASEPHAGANYGYTF
TGTGCCAGCGAACCCCACGCAGGGGCGAACTATGGCTACACCTTC
>.|TRBV27|TRBJ1-4|.
CASSVVGGNEKLFF
TGTGCCAGCAGTGTGGTGGGCGGGAATGAAAAACTGTTTTTT
>.|TRBV5-4|TRBJ2-7|TRBD1
CASSLGDRVNEQYF
TGTGCCAGCAGCTTGGGGGACAGGGTGAACGAGCAGTACTTC
>.|TRBV19|TRBJ2-1|TRBD1
CASSSPGQGDYNEQFF
TGTGCCAGTAGTTCTCCGGGACAGGGGGACTACAATGAGCAGTTCTTC
>.|TRBV19|TRBJ2-3|TRBD1
CASSIFTGGLEDTQYF
TGTGCCAGTAGTATTTTCACAGGGGGCTTGGAGGATACGCAGTATTTT
>.|TRBV27|TRBJ2-1|.
CASSSRMGEQFF
TGTGCCAGCAGTTCTAGAATGGGTGAGCAGTTCTTC
>.|TRBV2|TRBJ2-7|TRBD2
CASSNGGLGDYEQYF
TGTGCCAGCAGCAATGGGGGACTAGGGGACTACGAGCAGTACTTC